This T cell receptor (beta chain) was captured by sequencing in a study of T cell responses to AZD1222 COVID-19 vaccine. Study results and caveats: White British donors predominated, females outnumbered males, and clonal diversity was possibly underestimated. Dominant CD4 TCR responses targeted spike regions 160-218 and 743-854. Baseline serostatus was positive in only a handful of AZD1222 recipients.

The method was immunoSEQ multiplex PCR; TCRdb's version includes in-frame clones alone and lacks a portion of them. The table records around 160,000 clones, about 91% of them present only once. As to this clone: Its antigen is not identified.

Germline CDR1 reads SGHTS; CDR2 reads YDEGEE. Trimming took 4 bases from V and 2 from J, leaving 15 bases between them. CDR3 size: 15 residues. Here the sequenced sample was peripheral blood, taken on day 0 of AZD1222 vaccination. The chain links TRBV5-8 to TRBJ1-2; possibly TRBD1 for D (6 bases). This TCR was recovered from an adult in good health. This CDR3 is CASSDVGGGNYGYTF. CDR3 sequence (DNA): TGTGCCAGCAGCGACGTTGGAGGGGGGAACTATGGCTACACCTTC. The variable domain in full, completed from reference TRBV5-8 and TRBJ1-2, reads EAGVTQSPTHLIKTRGQQATLRCSPISGHTSVYWYQQALGLGLQFLLWYDEGEERNRGNFPPRFSGRQFPNYSSELNVNALELEDSALYLCASSDVGGGNYGYTFGSGTRLTVV.